Listed below are T cell receptor beta chains from one sample, sequenced in a study of blood T cell repertoires in COVID-19. Profiling relied on immunoSEQ multiplex PCR, and the TCRdb table lists in-frame clones only, not all of them. The table shows 140,000 or so clones, with almost 85% occurring only once. The sample consisted of PBMCs or T cells enriched from blood (not recorded which). All receptors come from a woman in her 50s with acute COVID-19. Both conserved end residues are trimmed from each CDR3. Each record gives: V gene, CDR3 protein.

TRBV30,AWSHRYEQY
TRBV19,ASSINPRGQETQY
TRBV19,ASSKLTGWPYEQY
TRBV19,ASSIGLAGRERTYNEQF
TRBV6-5,ASSPRSYEQY
TRBV2,ASSDQGQAYGYT
TRBV7-2,ASSLEGGEGDTQY
TRBV7-9,ASSLGWTGGTEAF
TRBV6-5,ASRPYQKEAEAF
TRBV7-9,ASSPPVPIRDRDYGYT
TRBV24-1,ATSDYRAEEECRETQY
TRBV19,ASSPPLRGGTYEQY
TRBV5-1,ASSSLDNSPLH
TRBV11-2,ASSSRGRSYGYT
TRBV20-1,SAQGGYEQF
TRBV3-1/TRBV3-2,ASSQEWTSGSGDTQY
TRBV2,ASSRQRRNTEAF
TRBV18,ASSPGTSWSGYT
TRBV21-1,ASSSQPDRGRNEQY
TRBV5-6,ASSLYNEQF
TRBV3-1/TRBV3-2,ASSQQGANIQY
TRBV20-1,SALEREQF
TRBV12-3/TRBV12-4,ASTIGGGLAF